Following are 9 T cell receptor beta chains from one sample sequenced in a study of identifying expanded T cells in peripheral blood (dated by TCRdb to between 2018 and 2021). The library was generated by the immunoSEQ multiplex PCR assay. The clones in this table, taken by TCRdb from immuneACCESS, are in-frame only. Not every clone is retained; where verified, under half of the shortfall comes from an unresolved V gene, and the cause of the rest is unknown. The sample table lists around 100,000 clones, roughly 89% of them with a count of one. Clones ranked in the top ten supply roughly 15% of the sample. Sequencing was done on a sample of blood. The receptor source for this set is a person between 18 and 69 years old in good health.

CDR3: CASSPPSGTDTQYF. The CDR3 DNA reads TGTGCCAGCTCACCACCCAGCGGCACAGATACGCAGTATTTT. The chain is built from TRBV18 and TRBJ2-3, with unresolved D. This CDR3 contains 14 residues. V was trimmed by 0 bases and J by 1 base, leaving 5 bases between them. Germline CDR1 and CDR2: KGHSH and LQKENI.

The V and J genes are TRBV6-5 and TRBJ1-1; D call uncertain. V lost 2 bases to trimming and J lost 1 base, with 11 bases between them. The CDR3 contains 15 residues. Germline V gene data show CDR1 as MNHEY and CDR2 as SVGAGI. The CDR3, as DNA: TGTGCCAGCAGTTACGATGACCGAAGGAACACTGAAGCTTTCTTT. Residues: CASSYDDRRNTEAFF.

The chain uses TRBV15 and TRBJ1-6; D is unresolved. Trimming stripped 0 bases from V and 9 bases from J, with 15 bases between. From germline, CDR1 is LNHNV and CDR2 YYDKDF (reference sequence). The CDR3 totals 16 residues. CDR3: CATSRDTDRRISPLHF. The CDR3 DNA follows: TGTGCCACCAGCAGAGATACCGACCGGCGGATTTCACCCCTCCACTTT.

The chain carries TRBV2 and TRBJ2-5; the D gene is possibly TRBD2 (7 bases). The CDR3 extends over 14 amino acids. Germline loops: CDR1 SNHLY, CDR2 FYNNEI. V lost 6 bases and J 2 bases, leaving 13 bases between the germline ends. This CDR3 reads CASSERGGQETQYF. In DNA form, the CDR3 reads TGTGCCAGCAGCGAAAGGGGGGGTCAAGAGACCCAGTACTTC.

This clone was seen a single time. V is TRBV7-9 and J is TRBJ1-3; perhaps TRBD1 as D (5 bases). V lost 5 bases and J 0 bases, leaving 14 bases between the germline ends. The CDR3 is 16 residues long. Germline V gene data show CDR1 as SEHNR and CDR2 as FQNEAQ (reference sequence). The CDR3 protein is CASSGAGVPSGNTIYF. CDR3 in DNA: TGTGCCAGCAGCGGGGCCGGGGTCCCCTCTGGAAACACCATATATTTT.

The chain has TRBV4-2 and TRBJ2-7, with 9 bases that match TRBD1. With V trimmed by 4 bases and J by 2 bases, 6 bases remained unmatched. From germline, CDR1 is LGHNA and CDR2 YNFKEQ. The CDR3 has 15 residues. The chain's CDR3 is CASSRPGTGTYEQYF. As DNA, the CDR3 is TGTGCCAGCAGCCGACCCGGGACAGGGACCTACGAGCAGTACTTC.

The gene calls are TRBV4-3 and TRBJ2-7; 10 nucleotides line up with TRBD2. From germline, CDR1 is LGHNA and CDR2 YSLEER. V gave up 1 base and J gave up 2 bases; unmatched junction bases: 11. CDR3 length: 18 residues. The DNA of the CDR3 is TGCGCCAGCAGCCAAGGTCTAGCGGGGGCATTACCGCCCTACGAGCAGTACTTC. Translation gives CASSQGLAGALPPYEQYF.

V gene TRBV6-1 combines with J gene TRBJ1-6; D perhaps matches TRBD1 (5 bases). The germline V gene encodes CDR1 MNHNS and CDR2 SASEGT. The CDR3 length is 11 residues. V lost 8 bases to trimming and J lost 8 bases, with 7 bases between them. The DNA for the CDR3 is TGTGCCAGCCAGGGAGATTCACCCCTCCACTTT. Its protein is CASQGDSPLHF.

The genes are TRBV28 and TRBJ2-1, with a weak D call TRBD1 (5 bases). The CDR3 is 16 residues long. Germline V CDR1 and CDR2: MDHEN, SYDVKM. V lost 4 bases to trimming and J lost 0 bases, with 13 bases between them. CDR3 DNA sequence: TGTGCCAGCAGTTCCACAGGTTCTTACTCCTACAATGAGCAGTTCTTC. This encodes CASSSTGSYSYNEQFF.